Below, one T cell receptor beta chain is given with its context. The sample belongs to a study of PD-L1 blockade in urothelial cancer. About the study: Each patient had 0 to 3 earlier chemotherapy regimens. Samples of blood were analyzed 3 weeks (second dose) and 6 weeks after treatment start.

Each PCR contained spiked-in synthetic TCR analog templates. Method: immunoSEQ multiplex PCR; TCRdb's copy keeps in-frame clones and lacks some. Among about 80,000 clones, roughly nine tenths were seen once, and the ten largest hold 4.5% to 6.5%. This receptor was identified in a woman in her seventies with urothelial cancer. Sequenced material: PBMCs, taken around atezolizumab (anti-PD-L1) treatment.

The CDR3 nucleotides are TGCGCCAGCAGACCGGGCACGGGGTACACTGAAGCTTTCTTT. Amino acid sequence: CASRPGTGYTEAFF. The rearrangement uses TRBV5-1 and TRBJ1-1, with D unresolved. This CDR3 contains 14 residues. Germline CDR1 SGHRS, CDR2 YFSETQ. V dropped 5 bases and J dropped 3 bases, with 14 bases sitting between them.